The clone carrying this TCR beta chain was counted between two and nine times. Its antigen is unidentified. This entry comes from a study of shared clonotypes between healthy human individuals. As for the study in general: Three plates each covered CD4 naive and memory; CD8 naive two, CD8 memory one.

At a deep level, the assay was run. Sequencing was performed with immunoSEQ multiplex PCR; in TCRdb, only in-frame clones are kept and a portion is missing. The sample has fewer than 400,000 clones; 74% are singletons. V trimming: 6 bases; J trimming: 6 bases; junction bases outside the gene matches: 11. In germline, CDR1 is SGHAT, CDR2 FQNNGV. The CDR3 totals 15 residues. Study findings and constraints: Roughly 5% of naive CD4 clonotypes were common to a few donors. Clonotype sharing across donors was expected to vary with sequencing depth.

The chain joins TRBV11-2 to TRBJ1-1; 9 bases are a match to TRBD1. This clonotype was sampled from a man aged 25-45 years in good health. Sequencing was performed on memory CD4+ T cells sorted from blood. Subset: CD45RA-negative fraction. The CDR3 sequence is CASSYSTGGYAEAFF. CDR3 nucleotide sequence: TGTGCCAGCAGTTATTCGACAGGGGGATACGCTGAAGCTTTCTTT.